A single sample is the source of the 11 T cell receptor beta chains below, sequenced in a study of cytomegalovirus exposure and HLA in healthy donors. Researchers ran the PCR with 60 Vbeta and 13 Jbeta primers. Sequencing was performed with immunoSEQ multiplex PCR; in TCRdb, only in-frame clones are kept and a portion is missing. Of 100,000 or so clones in the sample, roughly three quarters are singletons; the top ten hold roughly 8.9%. Sequences were obtained from PBMCs. The receptors stem from a male donor in good health and CMV-seropositive.

This clone was detected a few times. The chain couples TRBV28 to TRBJ1-1; D remains ambiguous. Germline V gene sequence: CDR1 MDHEN, CDR2 SYDVKM. The V and J ends lost 2 bases and 5 bases respectively, with 6 bases between them. The CDR3 runs 12 residues. CDR3 region: CASSLERTEAFF. The CDR3 coding sequence is TGTGCCAGCAGTTTAGAGAGGACTGAAGCTTTCTTT.

The V call is TRBV5-1, the J call TRBJ2-1, with 9 bases that match TRBD1. After removal of 1 base from V and 6 bases from J, the junction contained 2 bases not matched to a gene. Germline V gene lookup returns CDR1 SGHRS and CDR2 YFSETQ. The CDR3 loop spans 14 amino acids. The CDR3 coding sequence is TGCGCCAGCAGCTTGCGACAGGGGGGCAATGAGCAGTTCTTC. Its translation is CASSLRQGGNEQFF.

There are a few counts of this clone. This chain uses TRBV25-1 with TRBJ1-5, with 9 bases fitting TRBD1. V dropped 4 bases and J dropped 5; count of bases not matched to a gene: 6. The CDR3 contains 15 residues. Germline assignment: CDR1 MGHDK and CDR2 SYGVNS. For the CDR3, the DNA is TGTGCCAGCAGTGGCCCGGGACAGGGATATCAGCCCCAGCATTTT. This encodes CASSGPGQGYQPQHF.

The chain couples TRBV18 to TRBJ2-7; 9 bases agree with TRBD2. CDR1 is KGHSH, CDR2 LQKENI, per germline. This CDR3 spans 15 amino acids. V shed 3 bases, J shed 8 bases, and the junction held 11 bases outside the gene matches. CDR3 sequence: CASSPGSGREGKQYF. CDR3 sequence (DNA): TGTGCCAGCTCACCGGGTAGCGGGAGAGAGGGAAAGCAGTACTTC.

The chain is built from TRBV4-1 and TRBJ2-3; 11 bases agree with TRBD2. Germline assignment: CDR1 MGHRA and CDR2 YSYEKL. V shed 1 base and J 1 base; nucleotides not matched to a gene: 4. The CDR3 totals 17 residues. The CDR3, as DNA: TGCGCCAGCAGCCAAGTTAAGGGACTAGCGGGCACAGATACGCAGTATTTT. This translates into CASSQVKGLAGTDTQYF.

The chain's CDR3 is CASSEFPDRGRRGYTF. In DNA form, the CDR3 reads TGTGCCAGCAGTGAATTCCCAGACAGGGGGCGCCGGGGCTACACCTTC. The gene calls are TRBV25-1 and TRBJ1-2; 10 positions match TRBD1. V dropped 1 base and J dropped 8; count of bases not matched to a gene: 10. CDR3 size: 16 residues. The germline V gene has CDR1 MGHDK and CDR2 SYGVNS.

The V call is TRBV6-5, the J call TRBJ1-2; D is unresolved. Deletions cut 5 bases from V and 4 bases from J, with 14 bases between. The CDR3 has 14 amino acids. Germline CDR1 reads MNHEY; CDR2 reads SVGAGI. Written as DNA, the CDR3 is TGTGCCAGCAGTCCTAGCGACCTACTCTATGGCTACACCTTC. It specifies CASSPSDLLYGYTF.

The CDR3 reads CASSPGGGNNEQFF. In nucleotides, the CDR3 is TGCGCCAGCAGCCCCGGGGGGGGGAACAATGAGCAGTTCTTC. The chain recombines TRBV5-1 with TRBJ2-1, with 8 bases lining up with TRBD2. Germline trimming cut 4 bases from V and 5 bases from J; bases unmatched to any gene: 5. There are 14 residues in the CDR3. Germline CDR1 and CDR2: SGHRS and YFSETQ.

This clone was seen a handful of times. Written as DNA, the CDR3 is TGTGCCAGAGGAGACAATGAGCAGTTCTTC. This encodes CARGDNEQFF. The gene calls are TRBV11-3 and TRBJ2-1; D not resolved. CDR1 is SGHNT and CDR2 is YENEEA in the germline V gene. The CDR3 extends over 10 amino acids. The V gene lost 9 bases and the J gene lost 5 bases, with 5 bases spanning the gap.

The chain combines TRBV7-9 with TRBJ2-1; D is perhaps TRBD2 (5 bases). The CDR3 consists of 15 residues. With 5 bases removed from V and 10 bases from J, the gap between germline ends came to 21 bases. Germline V lookup: CDR1 SEHNR, CDR2 FQNEAQ (reference sequence). The CDR3 is CASSPPEDSVREQFF. DNA for the CDR3: TGTGCCAGCAGCCCCCCGGAGGACTCGGTGAGGGAGCAGTTCTTC. The full variable domain, with the rest looked up from reference TRBV7-9 and TRBJ2-1, is DTGVSQNPRHKITKRGQNVTFRCDPISEHNRLYWYRQTLGQGPEFLTYFQNEAQLEKSRLLSDRFSAERPKGSFSTLEIQRTEQGDSAMYLCASSPPEDSVREQFFGPGTRLTVL.

The V call is TRBV6-5, the J call TRBJ2-2; D possibly corresponds to TRBD1 (6 bases). This CDR3 has 16 amino acids. The germline V and J ends were trimmed by 4 bases and 0 bases, with 12 bases remaining between them. Germline CDR1 is MNHEY and CDR2 is SVGAGI. The CDR3 region is CASSSLGQTNTGELFF. DNA of the CDR3: TGTGCCAGCAGTTCCCTTGGACAGACGAACACCGGGGAGCTGTTTTTT.